This T cell receptor (beta chain) was identified in a study of a mutant IDH1 vaccine in newly diagnosed glioma (dated by TCRdb to the early 2020s). With respect to the entire study: Of the roughly 30 treated patients, roughly 60% were male and 37.5% were female, and the mean age was roughly 40 years. Before enrollment, patients had received standard therapy of radiotherapy alone, temozolomide alone, or radiochemotherapy with temozolomide; most received the combination. Peripheral blood was collected at six visits: V03 (baseline), V05, V07, V10, V12 and V13. Longitudinal TCRB deep sequencing was done for 25 to 30 treated patients, wherever samples were available for exploratory analyses. General conclusions and limits of the study: The authors stated that sample limitations prevented analyses of patient blood samples from being reproduced. Immune responses induced by the vaccine were seen in roughly 95% of patients across multiple MHC alleles. Selection of PBMC samples for TCRB deep sequencing was based on availability. Pseudoprogression appeared unrelated to alterations in the top peripheral T cell clonotypes detected by TCRB sequencing.

In light of the paper, this sample's time point label describes: baseline, week 1 (first vaccination visit). The label giving this sample's treatment or condition can be read as: pre-vaccination baseline after standard-of-care therapy. Donors had newly diagnosed WHO grade 3 or 4 IDH1-mutant astrocytomas with loss of nuclear ATRX. The samples were drawn from NOA16, a multicentre, single-arm, open-label phase I trial in Germany that tested a mutant IDH1 peptide vaccine in humans for the first time. Blood drawn at visit V03 was used as the baseline sample for immunogenicity testing. Genomic DNA for TCRB sequencing was extracted from EDTA blood using the DNeasy Blood and Tissue Kit. Receptors were amplified or captured by the immunoSEQ multiplex PCR assay. Following the manufacturer's protocol, the hsTCRB Kit was used to amplify rearranged TCR beta chain sequences. Sequencing of TCRB libraries was carried out on an Illumina MiSeq. Under the source paper's analysis protocol: Demultiplexing, trimming and gene mapping were performed with the kit vendor's proprietary platform. Held by TCRdb, this immuneACCESS table contains in-frame sequences only and omits some clones. Under half of the omission traces to an unresolved V gene where checked; the cause of the rest is unknown. Clone size and the V and J calls come from that table; the DNA yielded D and trimming. For this sample the table gives approximately 70,000 clones, of which approximately 83% were detected only once. The ten largest clones take up 2.9% of the sample.

Taken from cysteine to phenylalanine, the CDR3 has 11 residues. The retained sequence is limited to the CDR3, 33 bases, with the frame set at the first base. As encoded in the germline V gene, CDR1 is SGHVS while CDR2 is FNYEAQ. V lost 1 base and J lost 9 bases; the stretch between them is 6 bases long. Note on this clone: Its recognized antigen is unknown. No much larger clone is present one base from it, and per-base qualities are unavailable.

The chain is made from TRBV7-6 and TRBJ1-1; the D gene assignment is ambiguous. The receptor's source is a man aged 25-45 years with glioma. Sequencing used PBMCs, obtained from a glioma patient treated with radiotherapy, temozolomide or both. The sequence in DNA is TGTGCCAGCAGCTTAGTTAACCAAGCTTTCTTT. Its product reads: CASSLVNQAFF.